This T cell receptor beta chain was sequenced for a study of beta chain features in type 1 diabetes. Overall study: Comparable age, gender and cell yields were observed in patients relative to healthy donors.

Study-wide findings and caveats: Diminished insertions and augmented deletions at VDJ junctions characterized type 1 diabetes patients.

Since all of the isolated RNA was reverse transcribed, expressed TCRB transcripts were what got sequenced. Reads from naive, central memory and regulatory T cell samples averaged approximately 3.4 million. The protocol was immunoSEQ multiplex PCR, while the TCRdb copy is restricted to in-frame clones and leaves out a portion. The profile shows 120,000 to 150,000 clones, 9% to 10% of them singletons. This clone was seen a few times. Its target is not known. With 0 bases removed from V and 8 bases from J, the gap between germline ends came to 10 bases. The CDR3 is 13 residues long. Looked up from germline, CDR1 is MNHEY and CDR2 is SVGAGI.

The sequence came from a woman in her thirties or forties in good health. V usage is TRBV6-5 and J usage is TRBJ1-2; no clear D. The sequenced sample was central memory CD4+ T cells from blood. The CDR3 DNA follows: TGTGCCAGCAGTTACTCGGAGGGTTCGGGCTACACCTTC. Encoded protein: CASSYSEGSGYTF.